The 18 T cell receptor beta chains listed next were all sequenced from one sample in a study of T-cell reconstitution after alpha-beta-depleted transplantation in children. TCRbeta library preparation incorporated unique molecular identifiers. TCRdb itself ran the PCR reads through MiXCR, one entry per CDR3 protein. Of approximately 340,000 distinct CDR3 sequences in the sample, under 13% are singletons; the top ten hold approximately 2.3%. Sequencing used PBMCs from the stem cell graft donor, obtained from the stem cell graft. The receptor source for this set is a human donor who donated a stem cell graft to a child with acute lymphoblastic leukemia.

This chain uses TRBV4-3 with TRBJ1-1; the match to TRBD1 covers 7 bases. Trimming at V came to 0 bases and at J to 4 bases, leaving 11 bases not matched to a gene. CDR3 length equals 17 residues. Germline V lookup: CDR1 LGHNA, CDR2 YSLEER. The CDR3 region has the DNA TGCGCCAGCAGCCAAGATCAGGGGGGAGGGGGTAGCACTGAAGCTTTCTTT. Amino acids: CASSQDQGGGGSTEAFF.

This chain joins TRBV5-6 and TRBJ2-1; 10 nucleotides agree with TRBD2. V lost 2 bases to trimming and J lost 7 bases; unmatched junction nucleotides: 6. Germline-derived CDR1 and CDR2 are SGHDT and YYEEEE. The CDR3 contains 15 residues. The CDR3 here is CASSFEREGRNEQFF. The CDR3 DNA reads TGTGCCAGCAGCTTTGAGCGGGAGGGCAGGAATGAGCAGTTCTTC.

This clonotype was observed a handful of times. The chain recombines TRBV29-1 with TRBJ2-1; D gene uncertain. In germline, CDR1 is SQVTM, CDR2 ANQGSEA. The CDR3 spans 13 residues. Deletions cut 7 bases from V and 4 bases from J, with 14 bases between. As DNA, the CDR3 is TGCAGCGCCCGTTCTGTAGGGTACAATGAGCAGTTCTTC. Its protein product is CSARSVGYNEQFF.

The chain joins TRBV4-3 to TRBJ1-5; D is undetermined. The germline CDR1 and CDR2 sequences are LGHNA and YSLEER. The CDR3 runs 13 residues. V lost 0 bases and J 8 bases, leaving 8 bases between the germline ends. The CDR3 DNA is TGCGCCAGCAGCCAAGATTCGTACGAGCCCCAGCATTTT. Its translation is CASSQDSYEPQHF.

This clonotype has only a few counts. The V gene is TRBV7-9, the J gene TRBJ1-2; D unclear. Trimming left V 7 bases short and J 4 bases short, with 19 bases between. There are 15 residues in the CDR3. CDR1 is SEHNR, CDR2 FQNEAQ, per germline (reference sequence). The CDR3 protein is CASTAGPATLYGYTF. CDR3 nucleotides: TGTGCCAGCACCGCTGGTCCCGCGACCCTCTATGGCTACACCTTC. Looking up the rest from reference TRBV7-9 and TRBJ1-2 gives the full variable domain: DTGVSQNPRHKITKRGQNVTFRCDPISEHNRLYWYRQTLGQGPEFLTYFQNEAQLEKSRLLSDRFSAERPKGSFSTLEIQRTEQGDSAMYLCASTAGPATLYGYTFGSGTRLTVV.

This clonotype was counted a few times. A read error may account for a junction end that differs from germline. This rearrangement joins TRBV12-3 or TRBV12-4 to TRBJ2-1; D gene unclear. This CDR3 spans 13 amino acids. The CDR3 here is CASSPTSSNEQFF. DNA of the CDR3: TGTGCCAGCAGCCCAACTTCCTCCAATGAGCAGTTCTTC.

A few counts support this clonotype. CDR3 sequence: CASSSTGIYGYTF. CDR3 DNA: TGTGCCAGCAGCTCCACAGGGATCTATGGCTACACCTTC. The chain links TRBV12-3 or TRBV12-4 to TRBJ1-2, with TRBD1 as a possible D gene (6 bases). The CDR3 extends over 13 amino acids. V lost 6 bases and J lost 4, with 12 bases in between.

This chain joins TRBV12-3 or TRBV12-4 and TRBJ2-3; D is unclear. The length of the CDR3 is 15 residues. Trimming removed 3 bases from V and 1 base from J, with 11 bases in between. CDR3: CASSFTGAGTDTQYF. In DNA, the CDR3 is TGTGCCAGCAGTTTTACGGGCGCCGGCACAGATACGCAGTATTTT.

This clonotype showed up many times. The J gene is TRBJ2-1, the V gene TRBV2, with 7 bases fitting TRBD2. V shed 10 bases, J shed 9 bases, and the junction held 18 bases outside the gene matches. This CDR3 comprises 15 residues. The germline V gene encodes CDR1 SNHLY and CDR2 FYNNEI. CDR3 loop: CAILRGGGRRIEQFF. As DNA, the CDR3 is TGTGCCATCCTACGGGGCGGCGGGAGACGCATTGAGCAGTTCTTC.

This clonotype has more than one count but fewer than ten. The V and J genes are TRBV27 and TRBJ1-6; the match to TRBD1 covers 8 bases. The V gene end was trimmed by 2 bases and the J gene end by 13 bases; junction bases not matched to a gene: 7. The CDR3 sequence is 14 residues long. The germline V gene has CDR1 MNHEY and CDR2 SMNVEV (reference sequence). CDR3 nucleotide sequence: TGTGCCAGCAGTTTACCCAGGGGGCGAGGGCCCCTCCACTTT. It specifies CASSLPRGRGPLHF.

This clonotype was observed many times. The chain employs TRBV7-2 and TRBJ2-7, with D perhaps matching TRBD1 (7 bases). The CDR3 loop spans 13 amino acids. Trimming pared 0 bases from V and 9 bases from J, leaving 12 bases between. Germline V CDR1 and CDR2: SGHTA, FQGNSA. CDR3 sequence reads: CASSLAQEGAQYF. The DNA for the CDR3 is TGTGCCAGCAGCTTAGCGCAGGAGGGGGCGCAGTACTTC.

This clonotype was observed a few times. V usage is TRBV6-6 and J usage is TRBJ1-3; TRBD1 is a possible D gene (5 bases). CDR3 length equals 12 residues. Trimming pared 5 bases from V and 4 bases from J, leaving 6 bases between. The V gene's germline CDR1 is MNHNY and CDR2 SVGAGI (reference sequence). The CDR3 here is CASSGHGNTIYF. The CDR3, as DNA: TGTGCCAGCAGTGGACACGGAAACACCATATATTTT.

This clonotype was observed at least ten times. The chain joins TRBV3-1 to TRBJ1-1; D might be TRBD1 (6 bases). The CDR3 is made up of 14 amino acids. V gave up 3 bases and J gave up 0 bases, with 8 bases separating them. The V gene's germline CDR1 is LGHDT and CDR2 YNNKEL (reference sequence). CDR3 DNA: TGTGCCAGCAGCCAGGGACACTTGAACACTGAAGCTTTCTTT. Its protein is CASSQGHLNTEAFF.

This clonotype was observed a few times. The genes are TRBV28 and TRBJ2-5; a weak D match, TRBD1 (6 bases). CDR1 is MDHEN, CDR2 SYDVKM, per germline. V lost 5 bases and J lost 0, with 16 bases in between. The CDR3 is 16 amino acids. For the CDR3, the DNA is TGTGCCAGCAGTCCCACGGACAGCCTGTACCAAGAGACCCAGTACTTC. It yields the protein CASSPTDSLYQETQYF.

The chain carries TRBV7-8 and TRBJ2-7; TRBD2 matches at 11 bases. The CDR3 is 16 amino acids. After removal of 8 bases from V and 3 bases from J, the junction contained 12 bases not matched to a gene. Germline lookup yields CDR1 SGHVS and CDR2 FQNEAQ. CDR3 sequence: CASAGISGRALYEQYF. The CDR3 nucleotides read TGTGCCAGCGCGGGGATTAGCGGGAGGGCCCTCTACGAGCAGTACTTC.

This clonotype was picked up a small number of times. The chain links TRBV19 to TRBJ1-5; a weak D match, TRBD1 (5 bases). CDR1 is LNHDA and CDR2 is SQIVND in the germline V gene (reference sequence). The germline V and J ends were trimmed by 3 bases and 4 bases, with 7 bases remaining between them. This CDR3 contains 13 residues. CDR3 protein: CASSMAGNQPQHF. The CDR3, as DNA: TGTGCCAGTAGTATGGCAGGGAATCAGCCCCAGCATTTT.

This clonotype was detected a few times. The rearrangement uses TRBV10-3 and TRBJ2-2; a weak D match, TRBD2 (6 bases). The CDR3 is 14 amino acids. The V end lost 11 bases, the J end lost 5 bases, and 18 bases lay between the germline ends. Germline lookup yields CDR1 ENHRY and CDR2 SYGVKD. This chain's CDR3 is CASRDSTGTGELFF. The CDR3 DNA sequence: TGTGCCTCACGGGACTCGACTGGGACCGGGGAGCTGTTTTTT.

There are many counts of this clonotype. The rearrangement uses TRBV6-1 and TRBJ1-1; no firm D call. Germline CDR1 and CDR2: MNHNS and SASEGT. V gave up 0 bases and J gave up 0 bases, with 17 bases separating them. This CDR3 is 18 amino acids long. This CDR3 is CASSEAEWGTRMNTEAFF. CDR3 coding DNA: TGTGCCAGCAGTGAAGCGGAATGGGGAACCCGTATGAACACTGAAGCTTTCTTT.